The present T cell receptor beta chain was sequenced within a study of blood T cell repertoires in COVID-19. Background on the study: From T cells, B-cell-depleted T cells, or PBMCs came the material, which was cDNA or gDNA.

Original handling: Quantification of nucleated cells was approximated via reference gene primer amplification. The table came from immunoSEQ multiplex PCR; TCRdb's copy has only in-frame clones and leaves some out. V and J calls and clone size follow that table, whereas D and trimming were derived from the DNA. In the table there are around 200,000 clones, roughly 85% of which are singletons. CDR1 and CDR2 from the germline V gene are MDHEN and SYDVKM. There are 17 residues in the CDR3. Trimming took 3 bases from V and 5 from J, leaving 17 bases between them. The specimen was peripheral blood. The chain couples TRBV28 to TRBJ1-6; D is perhaps TRBD1 (6 bases). This clonotype was sampled from a human donor with active or convalescent COVID-19. The donor label of this sample is uncertain. CDR3 nucleotide sequence: TGTGCCAGCAGTTTTGGGGGGGCCAATCTCAATAATTCACCCCTCCACTTT. It encodes CASSFGGANLNNSPLHF.